Shown below are 14 T cell receptor beta chains from a single sample sequenced in a study of cytomegalovirus exposure and HLA in healthy donors (dated by TCRdb to between 2016 and 2019). The library was obtained by the immunoSEQ multiplex PCR assay. For the multiplex PCR, a mixture combining 60 forward primers for TCR Vbeta segments and 13 reverse primers for TCR Jbeta segments was used. Here the immuneACCESS table is served through TCRdb, limited to in-frame sequences with V and J called. Missing clones are a known gap in these copies; in checked studies unresolved V genes cover under half, and the rest lacks a known reason. This sample's table has entries for tens of thousands of clones. The ten largest clonotypes hold about 2.9% of the sample. What was sequenced was PBMCs. These receptors all stem from a middle-aged man in good health and CMV-seronegative.

This chain joins TRBV11-3 and TRBJ2-2; D ambiguous. Germline CDR1 SGHNT, CDR2 YENEEA. Trimming cost V 8 bases and J 2 bases, with 9 bases left between them. The CDR3 length is 13 residues. CDR3 coding DNA: TGTGCCAGCGCGCGACTTAACACCGGGGAGCTGTTTTTT. This gives the protein CASARLNTGELFF. Variable domain in full (rest from reference TRBV11-3 and TRBJ2-2): EAGVVQSPRYKIIEKKQPVAFWCNPISGHNTLYWYLQNLGQGPELLIRYENEEAVDDSQLPKDRFSAERLKGVDSTLKIQPAELGDSAVYLCASARLNTGELFFGEGSRLTVL.

This chain joins TRBV18 and TRBJ2-7, with 10 positions matching TRBD2. Unmatched junction bases numbered 4, after V lost 2 bases and J lost 0 bases. Per germline, CDR1 KGHSH and CDR2 LQKENI. The CDR3 runs to 16 residues. For the CDR3, the DNA is TGTGCCAGCTCACCAGAGTCTAGCGGGAGCTCCTACGAGCAGTACTTC. Amino acid sequence: CASSPESSGSSYEQYF. Full variable domain (outside the CDR3, taken from reference TRBV18 and TRBJ2-7): NAGVMQNPRHLVRRRGQEARLRCSPMKGHSHVYWYRQLPEEGLKFMVYLQKENIIDESGMPKERFSAEFPKEGPSILRIQQVVRGDSAAYFCASSPESSGSSYEQYFGPGTRLTVT.

The CDR3, as DNA: TGTGCCAGCAGCGTAGCTGGGCCCGAGGGAAAACTGTTTTTT. Translated, it gives CASSVAGPEGKLFF. The chain is built from TRBV9 and TRBJ1-4; D remains unclear. The germline V and J ends were trimmed by 0 bases and 10 bases, with 13 bases remaining between them. CDR1 and CDR2 (germline): SGDLS, YYNGEE. There are 14 residues in the CDR3.

The chain combines TRBV11-1 with TRBJ1-1; no definite D call. V lost 6 bases, J lost 3 bases, and 20 bases lay in between. In germline, CDR1 is SGHAT, CDR2 FQDESV (reference sequence). CDR3 length: 16 residues. The CDR3: CASSLRREEGYTEAFF. The DNA for the CDR3 is TGTGCCAGCAGTCTACGTCGGGAGGAAGGATACACTGAAGCTTTCTTT.

The chain has TRBV5-4 and TRBJ2-1; 9 nucleotides match TRBD1. Germline V lookup: CDR1 SGHNT, CDR2 YYREEE (reference sequence). Trimming cost V 0 bases and J 7 bases; bases outside gene matches: 11. This CDR3 contains 17 residues. CDR3 region: CASSLAFGGQGRNEQFF. CDR3 DNA: TGTGCCAGCAGCTTGGCCTTTGGGGGACAGGGAAGGAATGAGCAGTTCTTC.

As regards this clone: Other DNA sequences within the sample encode an identical CDR3. This chain links TRBV7-2 with TRBJ1-2; D is ambiguous. Germline lookup yields CDR1 SGHTA and CDR2 FQGNSA. V shed 5 bases and J shed 8 bases, with 12 bases lying between them. This CDR3 is built from 12 residues. CDR3 coding DNA: TGTGCCAGCAGCCCCAACTCCTACGGCTACACCTTC. It translates to CASSPNSYGYTF.

The chain combines TRBV19 with TRBJ2-5; the match to TRBD2 covers 8 bases. The CDR3 extends over 13 amino acids. CDR1 LNHDA and CDR2 SQIVND come from the germline V gene (reference sequence). J was trimmed by 5 bases and V by 5 bases; bases with no gene match: 4. This chain's CDR3 is CASSRERGETQYF. The CDR3, as DNA: TGTGCCAGTAGTCGAGAGCGGGGGGAGACCCAGTACTTC.

The CDR3: CASSPLGQGKGETQYF. In DNA, the CDR3 is TGTGCCAGCAGCCCATTGGGACAGGGGAAGGGCGAGACCCAGTACTTC. This chain joins TRBV14 and TRBJ2-5; 10 positions match TRBD1. Per germline, CDR1 SGHDN and CDR2 FVKESK. The CDR3 sequence is 16 residues long. Trimming cost V 4 bases and J 5 bases; bases outside gene matches: 10.

The chain recombines TRBV4-2 with TRBJ2-7; weak D call: TRBD1 (5 bases). Between the trimmed V and J ends, which lost 0 bases and 6 bases, there was a span of 15 bases. Germline CDR1 reads LGHNA; CDR2 reads YNFKEQ. The CDR3 loop spans 15 amino acids. The chain's CDR3 is CASSQDFLRVGEQYF. CDR3 in DNA: TGTGCCAGCAGCCAAGATTTCCTCAGGGTGGGCGAGCAGTACTTC.

The V and J genes are TRBV7-2 and TRBJ2-5; D may be TRBD2 (5 bases). The CDR3 contains 13 residues. Trimming took off 5 bases at V and 4 bases at J, with 11 bases between the two ends. From germline, CDR1 is SGHTA and CDR2 FQGNSA. The CDR3 DNA reads as TGTGCCAGCAGCCCACTAGGCTTAGAGACCCAGTACTTC. Its translation is CASSPLGLETQYF.

The V gene is TRBV11-2, the J gene TRBJ1-2; the D is unclear. Trimming pared 4 bases from V and 8 bases from J, leaving 17 bases between. This CDR3 is built from 14 residues. Germline V gene data show CDR1 as SGHAT and CDR2 as FQNNGV. CDR3 DNA: TGTGCCAGCAGCTCCGGACTGAAGATAGAGGGCTACACCTTC. Encoded protein: CASSSGLKIEGYTF.

The rearrangement links TRBV6-1 to TRBJ1-2; possible D gene TRBD1, 6 bases. Germline CDR1 MNHNS, CDR2 SASEGT. The ends were cut back, 1 base at V and 8 bases at J, with 17 bases in the middle. The CDR3 loop spans 15 amino acids. The CDR3 loop reads CASSEELWTDGGYTF. Written as DNA, the CDR3 is TGTGCCAGCAGTGAAGAACTTTGGACAGACGGGGGCTACACCTTC.

J is TRBJ1-2 and V is TRBV30, with a possible D match to TRBD1 (6 bases). V was cut by 0 bases and J by 6 bases, with 14 bases left in between. Germline V gene sequence: CDR1 GTSNPN, CDR2 SVGIG (reference sequence). The CDR3 consists of 14 residues. The CDR3 protein is CAWSVVGAGDGYTF. The CDR3 DNA reads as TGTGCCTGGAGTGTAGTGGGGGCAGGCGATGGCTACACCTTC.

The chain employs TRBV18 and TRBJ1-2; D is unresolved. V lost 3 bases and J 6 bases, leaving 5 bases between the germline ends. From germline, CDR1 is KGHSH and CDR2 LQKENI. CDR3 length: 11 residues. The CDR3 bases are TGTGCCAGCTCACCGCGGGATGGCTACACCTTC. This encodes CASSPRDGYTF.